This is a list of T cell receptor beta chains from one sample in a study of CD8 T cells in Susac syndrome. TCRdb re-analysed the immunoSEQ multiplex PCR reads in MiXCR, keeping a single row per CDR3 protein. The table has about 300,000 distinct CDR3 sequences, roughly 85% seen once. Material for sequencing was CD8+ T cells from PBMCs. The receptors come from a human donor with multiple sclerosis. Both conserved end residues are part of each CDR3. The order of the fields is J gene, D gene, clone size, V gene, CDR3 protein, CDR3 DNA. D genes are given only for firm matches. The size of a clone is reported for some rows only, either as once, few or many, or as a class for expanded clones.

TRBJ2-4,-,-,TRBV12-3/TRBV12-4,CASSLSGPAKNIQYF,TGTGCCAGCAGCCTAAGCGGGCCAGCCAAAAACATTCAGTACTTC
TRBJ2-4,TRBD1,-,TRBV14,CASSQQTGAVAKNIQYF,TGTGCCAGCAGCCAACAAACAGGGGCCGTAGCCAAAAACATTCAGTACTTC
TRBJ2-5,TRBD1,-,TRBV7-2,CASSRQGVTTQYF,TGTGCCAGCAGTCGACAGGGGGTCACGACCCAGTACTTC
TRBJ1-1,-,-,TRBV27,CASSQGYTEAFF,TGTGCCAGCAGTCAGGGGTACACTGAAGCTTTCTTT
TRBJ2-2,-,once,TRBV14,CASSQDLRAGTEELFF,TGTGCCAGCAGCCAGGACCTCAGAGCCGGCACCGAGGAGCTGTTTTTT
TRBJ2-7,TRBD2,-,TRBV9,CASSVGGLATYEQYF,TGTGCCAGCAGCGTAGGGGGACTAGCGACCTACGAGCAGTACTTC
TRBJ2-6,-,-,TRBV21-1,CASSKRVPRVTSGANVLTF,TGTGCCAGCAGCAAGAGGGTCCCCCGCGTCACCTCTGGGGCCAACGTCCTGACTTTC
TRBJ2-2,TRBD1,-,TRBV27,CASRPPDRGTGELFF,TGTGCCAGCAGACCACCCGACAGGGGGACCGGGGAGCTGTTTTTT
TRBJ2-2,-,-,TRBV9,CASRKLFF,TGTGCCAGCAGGAAGCTGTTTTTT
TRBJ1-3,-,-,TRBV19,CASSFSADLGNTIYF,TGTGCCAGTAGTTTCTCCGCGGACCTGGGAAACACCATATATTTT
TRBJ2-1,-,-,TRBV9,CASSVGESSSYNEQFF,TGTGCCAGCAGCGTAGGGGAGTCGAGCTCCTACAATGAGCAGTTCTTC
TRBJ1-5,-,-,TRBV19,CASSKGDQPQHF,TGTGCCAGTAGTAAGGGGGATCAGCCCCAGCATTTT
TRBJ2-7,TRBD2,-,TRBV20-1,CSALLKVSGRASYEQYF,TGCAGTGCCCTCCTTAAAGTTAGCGGGAGGGCGTCCTACGAGCAGTACTTC
TRBJ2-1,TRBD2,-,TRBV20-1,CSALASGTSSDEQFF,TGCAGTGCCCTGGCATCCGGGACTAGCAGCGATGAGCAGTTCTTC
TRBJ2-5,-,once,TRBV3-1,CASSQEGRVYQETQYF,TGTGCCAGCAGCCAGGAGGGCAGGGTTTACCAAGAGACCCAGTACTTC
TRBJ2-2,-,few,TRBV29-1,CSVVLDTGELFF,TGCAGCGTTGTTTTGGACACCGGGGAGCTGTTTTTT